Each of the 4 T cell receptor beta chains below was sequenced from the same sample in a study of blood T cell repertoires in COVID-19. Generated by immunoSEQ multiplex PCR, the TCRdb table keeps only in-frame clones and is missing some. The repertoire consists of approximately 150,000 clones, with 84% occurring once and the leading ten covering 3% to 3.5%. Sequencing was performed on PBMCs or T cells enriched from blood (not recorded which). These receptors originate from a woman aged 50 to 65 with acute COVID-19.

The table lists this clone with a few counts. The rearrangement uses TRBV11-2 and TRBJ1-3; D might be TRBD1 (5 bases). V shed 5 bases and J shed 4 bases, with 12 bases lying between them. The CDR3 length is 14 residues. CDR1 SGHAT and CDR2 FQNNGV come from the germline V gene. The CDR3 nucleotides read TGTGCCAGCAGCCCCCAGGGTGGGGGAAACACCATATATTTT. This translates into CASSPQGGGNTIYF.

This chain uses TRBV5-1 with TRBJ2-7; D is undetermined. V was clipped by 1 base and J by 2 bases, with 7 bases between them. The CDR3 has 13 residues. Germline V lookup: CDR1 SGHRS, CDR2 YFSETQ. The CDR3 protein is CASSLNVAYEQYF. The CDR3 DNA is TGCGCCAGCAGCTTGAACGTAGCCTACGAGCAGTACTTC. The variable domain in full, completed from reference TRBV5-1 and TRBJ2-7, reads KAGVTQTPRYLIKTRGQQVTLSCSPISGHRSVSWYQQTPGQGLQFLFEYFSETQRNKGNFPGRFSGRQFSNSRSEMNVSTLELGDSALYLCASSLNVAYEQYFGPGTRLTVT.

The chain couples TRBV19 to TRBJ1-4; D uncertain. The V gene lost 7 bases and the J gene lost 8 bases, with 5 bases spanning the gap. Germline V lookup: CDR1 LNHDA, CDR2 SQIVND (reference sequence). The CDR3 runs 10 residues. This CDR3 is CASKREKLFF. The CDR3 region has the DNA TGTGCCAGTAAGCGCGAAAAACTGTTTTTT.

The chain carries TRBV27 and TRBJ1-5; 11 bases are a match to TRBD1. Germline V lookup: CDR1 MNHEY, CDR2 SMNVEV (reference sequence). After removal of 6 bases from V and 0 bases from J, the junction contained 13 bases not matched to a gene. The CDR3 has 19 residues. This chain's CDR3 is CASRAYGTGGSYSNQPQHF. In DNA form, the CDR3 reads TGTGCCAGCAGAGCATATGGGACAGGGGGTTCCTATAGCAATCAGCCCCAGCATTTT.